Listed here is a single T cell receptor (beta chain). Its antigen is currently unknown. The record originates from a study of T cell responses to AZD1222 COVID-19 vaccine. Germline loops: CDR1 SNHLY, CDR2 FYNNEI. V was clipped by 4 bases and J by 6 bases; unmatched bases: 4. This CDR3 region has 14 residues. Whole-study results and caveats: Most donors were white British and more were female, and clonal diversity was possibly underestimated. Reports say nearly half of spike-specific TCRs go after unmutated variant regions. The span of vaccine-associated CD4 TCRs extended across spike, with dominance at 160-218 and 743-854.

Clones were read by immunoSEQ multiplex PCR, and TCRdb kept only the in-frame ones, dropping some. The table includes 150,000 or so clones, around 88% detected once. The TCR sequence derives from an adult in good health. The starting material was peripheral blood, obtained on day 0 of MenACWY control vaccination. This chain connects TRBV2 to TRBJ1-5; 9 bases are shared with TRBD1. CDR3 nucleotide sequence: TGTGCCAGCAGTGGGACAGGGGTTGGTCAGCCCCAGCATTTT. Protein product: CASSGTGVGQPQHF.